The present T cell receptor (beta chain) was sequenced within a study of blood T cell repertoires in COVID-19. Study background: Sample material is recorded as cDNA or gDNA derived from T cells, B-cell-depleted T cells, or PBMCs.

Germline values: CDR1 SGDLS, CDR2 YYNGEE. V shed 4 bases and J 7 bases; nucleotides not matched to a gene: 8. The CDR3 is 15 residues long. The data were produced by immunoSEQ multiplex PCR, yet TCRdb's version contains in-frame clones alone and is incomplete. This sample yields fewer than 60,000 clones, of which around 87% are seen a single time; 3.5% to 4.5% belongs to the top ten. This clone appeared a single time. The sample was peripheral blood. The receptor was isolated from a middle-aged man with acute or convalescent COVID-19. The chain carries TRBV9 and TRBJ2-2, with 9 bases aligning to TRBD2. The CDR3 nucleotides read TGTGCCAGCAGCCCTTTTGCGGGGGGGCGCGGGGAGCTGTTTTTT. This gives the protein CASSPFAGGRGELFF.